This TCR beta chain was sequenced during a study of beta chain features in type 1 diabetes. Study at large: Age, gender and cell yields were similar between patients and healthy donors. Across all samples, 100 million to 130 million sorted cells were examined.

Via the markers CD45RO/CCR7/CD25/CD127/CD95/CD27, stem cell-like memory, regulatory, central memory and naive CD4+ cells were sorted. Notes on the study in general: Type 1 diabetes patients had TCRB CDR3s that were shorter (moderately but significantly so) in all four CD4+ subsets.

Trimming at V came to 0 bases and at J to 4 bases, leaving 5 bases not matched to a gene. Germline CDR1 reads SGHRS; CDR2 reads YFSETQ. The CDR3 loop spans 15 amino acids. The sequenced template was cDNA made from the entire isolated RNA. The assay was immunoSEQ multiplex PCR, and TCRdb's table has in-frame clones only and misses some. The sample carries about 120,000 clones, 16% recorded once. This clone has more than one count but fewer than ten. Its specificity is unknown. The chain has TRBV5-1 and TRBJ2-3, with 7 bases that match TRBD2. Sequenced: central memory CD4+ T cells from blood. This receptor was obtained from a young man with type 1 diabetes. The CDR3 sequence is CASSLVAGRADTQYF. Here the CDR3 DNA reads TGCGCCAGCAGCTTGGTTGCGGGGAGGGCAGATACGCAGTATTTT.